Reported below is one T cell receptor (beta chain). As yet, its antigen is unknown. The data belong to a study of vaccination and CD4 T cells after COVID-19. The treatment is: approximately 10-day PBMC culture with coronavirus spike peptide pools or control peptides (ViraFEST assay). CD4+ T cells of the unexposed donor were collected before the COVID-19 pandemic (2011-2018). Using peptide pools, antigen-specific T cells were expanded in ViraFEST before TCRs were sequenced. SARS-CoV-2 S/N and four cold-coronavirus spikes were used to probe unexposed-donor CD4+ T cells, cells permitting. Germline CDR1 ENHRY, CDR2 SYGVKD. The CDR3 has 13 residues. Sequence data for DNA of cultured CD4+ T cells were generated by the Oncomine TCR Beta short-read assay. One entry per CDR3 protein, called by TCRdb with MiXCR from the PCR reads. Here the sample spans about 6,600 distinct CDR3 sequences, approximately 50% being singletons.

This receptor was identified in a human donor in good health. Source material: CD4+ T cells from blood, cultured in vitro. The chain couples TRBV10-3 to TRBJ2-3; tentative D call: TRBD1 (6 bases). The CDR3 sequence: CATRDTFTDTQYF. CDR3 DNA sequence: TGTGCGACCCGGGACACCTTCACAGATACGCAGTATTTT.